The TCR beta chain under discussion was sequenced for a study of CD8 T cells in ankylosing spondylitis. Findings of the study overall: Within matched ankylosing spondylitis synovial fluid, disease-linked clones were reportedly significantly enriched. Blood of patients with ankylosing spondylitis appeared to be characterized by a TCR beta motif of roughly eight highly homologous variants. Some motif variants were previously reported in reactive arthritis synovial fluid and blood.

Quantitative molecular-barcoded 5'-RACE generated the TCR beta libraries. In TCRdb, the 5' RACE reads were re-called with MiXCR into one record per CDR3 protein. The sample has some 240,000 distinct CDR3 sequences, 20% to 30% seen once. Note on this clonotype: Its antigen remains unidentified.

Trimming cost V 2 bases and J 7 bases, with 15 bases left between them. The germline V gene has CDR1 DFQATT and CDR2 SNEGSKA (reference sequence). The CDR3 length is 15 residues. The TCR sequence derives from a male donor with ankylosing spondylitis or in good health (not recorded which). The chain recombines TRBV20-1 with TRBJ1-6; D may be TRBD1 (5 bases). The sequenced sample was blood, either unsorted or a sorted T cell fraction (not recorded which). The DNA for the CDR3 is TGCAGTGCTAGACCCAGGGAGGTGCGGAATTCACCCCTCCACTTT. It encodes CSARPREVRNSPLHF.